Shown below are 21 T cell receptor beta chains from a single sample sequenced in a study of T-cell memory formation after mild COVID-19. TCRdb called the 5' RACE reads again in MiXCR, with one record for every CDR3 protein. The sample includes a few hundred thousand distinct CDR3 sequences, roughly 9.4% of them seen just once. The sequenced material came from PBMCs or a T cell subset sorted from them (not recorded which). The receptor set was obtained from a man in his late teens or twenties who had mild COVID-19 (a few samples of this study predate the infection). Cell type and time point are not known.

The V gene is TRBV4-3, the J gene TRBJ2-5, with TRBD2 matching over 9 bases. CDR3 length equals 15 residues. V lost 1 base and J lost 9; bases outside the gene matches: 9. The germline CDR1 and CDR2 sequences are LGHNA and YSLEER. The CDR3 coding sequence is TGCGCCAGCAGCCAAGGCGTACTAGCGGGTTCGCCCCAGTACTTC. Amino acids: CASSQGVLAGSPQYF.

CDR3 in amino acids: CASSLGAGQLYEQYF. The CDR3 region has the DNA TGTGCCAGCAGTTTAGGGGCTGGACAGCTATACGAGCAGTACTTC. J is TRBJ2-7 and V is TRBV12-3 or TRBV12-4, with a weak D call TRBD1 (6 bases). Trimming removed 1 base from V and 4 bases from J, with 14 bases in between. The CDR3 contains 15 residues.

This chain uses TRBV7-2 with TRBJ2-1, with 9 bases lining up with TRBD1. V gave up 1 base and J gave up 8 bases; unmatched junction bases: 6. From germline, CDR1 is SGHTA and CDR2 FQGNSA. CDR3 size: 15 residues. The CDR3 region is CASSLEGTGIDEQFF. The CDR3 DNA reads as TGTGCCAGCAGCTTAGAGGGGACAGGGATCGATGAGCAGTTCTTC.

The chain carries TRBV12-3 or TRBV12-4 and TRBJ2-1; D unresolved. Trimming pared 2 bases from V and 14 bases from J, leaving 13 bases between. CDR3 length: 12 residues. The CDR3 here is CASSLFRQAKFF. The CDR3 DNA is TGTGCCAGCAGTTTATTCAGGCAGGCGAAGTTCTTC.

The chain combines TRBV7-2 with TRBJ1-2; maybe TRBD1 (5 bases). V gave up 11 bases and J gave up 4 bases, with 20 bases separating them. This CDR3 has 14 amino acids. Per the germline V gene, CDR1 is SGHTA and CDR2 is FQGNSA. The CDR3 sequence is CAEGRTDNFYGYTF. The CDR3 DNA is TGTGCCGAGGGGAGGACCGACAATTTCTATGGCTACACCTTC.

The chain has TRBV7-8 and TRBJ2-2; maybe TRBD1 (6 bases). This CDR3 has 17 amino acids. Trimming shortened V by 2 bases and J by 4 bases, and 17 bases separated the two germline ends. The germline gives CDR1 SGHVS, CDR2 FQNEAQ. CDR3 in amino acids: CASSLKGDLARTGELFF. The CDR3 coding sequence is TGTGCCAGCAGCTTAAAGGGGGATCTAGCCCGCACCGGGGAGCTGTTTTTT.

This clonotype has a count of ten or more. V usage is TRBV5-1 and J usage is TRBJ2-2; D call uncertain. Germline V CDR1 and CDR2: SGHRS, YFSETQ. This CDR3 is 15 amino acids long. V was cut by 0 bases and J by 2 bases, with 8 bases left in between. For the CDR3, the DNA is TGCGCCAGCAGCTTGGATTCAGGCAACACCGGGGAGCTGTTTTTT. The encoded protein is CASSLDSGNTGELFF.

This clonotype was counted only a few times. This CDR3 is CASSHLRGNQPQHF. The CDR3 bases are TGCGCCAGCAGCCACCTCCGTGGGAATCAGCCCCAGCATTTT. The chain links TRBV4-1 to TRBJ1-5; D ambiguous. CDR3 length equals 14 residues. V lost 3 bases and J 4 bases, leaving 10 bases between the germline ends. Germline values: CDR1 MGHRA, CDR2 YSYEKL.

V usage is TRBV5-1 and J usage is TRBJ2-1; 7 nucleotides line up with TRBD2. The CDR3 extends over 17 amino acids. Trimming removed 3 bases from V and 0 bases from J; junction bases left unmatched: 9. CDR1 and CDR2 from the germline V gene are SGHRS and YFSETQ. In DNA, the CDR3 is TGCGCCAGCAGCTGGGGGGGGTCGGGTAGCTCCTACAATGAGCAGTTCTTC. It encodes CASSWGGSGSSYNEQFF. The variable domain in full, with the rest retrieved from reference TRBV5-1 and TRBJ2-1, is KAGVTQTPRYLIKTRGQQVTLSCSPISGHRSVSWYQQTPGQGLQFLFEYFSETQRNKGNFPGRFSGRQFSNSRSEMNVSTLELGDSALYLCASSWGGSGSSYNEQFFGPGTRLTVL.

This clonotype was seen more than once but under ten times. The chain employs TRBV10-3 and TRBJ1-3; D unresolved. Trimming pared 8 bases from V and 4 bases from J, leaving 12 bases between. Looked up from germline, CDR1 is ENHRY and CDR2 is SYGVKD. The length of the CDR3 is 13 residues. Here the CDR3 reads CAIPWEAGNTIYF. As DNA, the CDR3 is TGTGCCATCCCTTGGGAGGCGGGAAACACCATATATTTT.

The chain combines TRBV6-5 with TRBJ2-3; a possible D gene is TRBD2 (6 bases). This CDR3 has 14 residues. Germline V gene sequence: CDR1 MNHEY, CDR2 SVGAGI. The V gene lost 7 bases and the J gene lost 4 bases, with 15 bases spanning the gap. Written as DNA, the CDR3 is TGTGCCAGCAAAATGACTAGGGCCTCAGATACGCAGTATTTT. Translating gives CASKMTRASDTQYF.

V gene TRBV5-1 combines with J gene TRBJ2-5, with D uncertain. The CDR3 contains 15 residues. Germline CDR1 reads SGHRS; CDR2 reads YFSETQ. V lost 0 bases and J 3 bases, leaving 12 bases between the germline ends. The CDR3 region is CASSLARRIEETQYF. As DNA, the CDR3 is TGCGCCAGCAGCTTGGCTAGGCGGATCGAAGAGACCCAGTACTTC.

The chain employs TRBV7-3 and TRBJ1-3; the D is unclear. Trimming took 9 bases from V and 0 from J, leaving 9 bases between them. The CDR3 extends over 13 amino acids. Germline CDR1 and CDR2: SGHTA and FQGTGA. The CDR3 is CASSVDSGNTIYF. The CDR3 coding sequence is TGTGCCAGTTCAGTAGACTCTGGAAACACCATATATTTT.

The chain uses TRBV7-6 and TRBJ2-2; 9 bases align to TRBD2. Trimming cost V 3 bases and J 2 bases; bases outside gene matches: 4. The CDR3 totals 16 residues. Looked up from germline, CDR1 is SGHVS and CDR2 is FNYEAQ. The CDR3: CASSLRLAANTGELFF. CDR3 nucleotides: TGTGCCAGCAGCTTGAGACTAGCGGCCAACACCGGGGAGCTGTTTTTT.

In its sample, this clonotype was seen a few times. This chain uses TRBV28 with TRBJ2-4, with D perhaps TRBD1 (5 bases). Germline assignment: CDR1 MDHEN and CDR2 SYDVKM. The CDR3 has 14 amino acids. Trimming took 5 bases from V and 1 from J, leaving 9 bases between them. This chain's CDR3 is CASSPYRAKNIQYF. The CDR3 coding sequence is TGTGCCAGCAGTCCCTACAGGGCCAAAAACATTCAGTACTTC.

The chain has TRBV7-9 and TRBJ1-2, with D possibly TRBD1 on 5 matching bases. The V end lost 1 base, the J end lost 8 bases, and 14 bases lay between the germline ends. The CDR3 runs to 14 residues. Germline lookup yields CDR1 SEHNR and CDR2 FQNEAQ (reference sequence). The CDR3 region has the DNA TGTGCCAGCAGCTTAGGCAGGGTGGTGTACGGCTACACCTTC. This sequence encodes CASSLGRVVYGYTF.

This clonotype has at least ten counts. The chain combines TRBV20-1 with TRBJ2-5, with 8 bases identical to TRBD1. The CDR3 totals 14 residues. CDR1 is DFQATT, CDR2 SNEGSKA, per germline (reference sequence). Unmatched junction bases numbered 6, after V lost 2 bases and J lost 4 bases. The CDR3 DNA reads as TGCAGTGCTAGACAGGGGGCGGAGGGAGAGACCCAGTACTTC. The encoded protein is CSARQGAEGETQYF.

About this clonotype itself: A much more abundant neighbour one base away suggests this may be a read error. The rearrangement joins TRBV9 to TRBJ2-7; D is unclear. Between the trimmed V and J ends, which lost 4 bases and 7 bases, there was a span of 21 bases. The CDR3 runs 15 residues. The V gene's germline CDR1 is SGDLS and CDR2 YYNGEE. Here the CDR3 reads CASSPTIGETREQYF. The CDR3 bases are TGTGCCAGCAGCCCAACAATTGGAGAAACGCGGGAGCAGTACTTC.

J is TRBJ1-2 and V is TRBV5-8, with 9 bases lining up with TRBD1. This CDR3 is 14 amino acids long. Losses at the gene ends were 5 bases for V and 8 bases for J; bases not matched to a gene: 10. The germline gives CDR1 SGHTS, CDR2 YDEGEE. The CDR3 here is CASRTGQGIGGYTF. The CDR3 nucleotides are TGTGCCAGCAGGACGGGACAGGGAATTGGGGGCTACACCTTC. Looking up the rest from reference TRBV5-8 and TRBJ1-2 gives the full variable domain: EAGVTQSPTHLIKTRGQQATLRCSPISGHTSVYWYQQALGLGLQFLLWYDEGEERNRGNFPPRFSGRQFPNYSSELNVNALELEDSALYLCASRTGQGIGGYTFGSGTRLTVV.

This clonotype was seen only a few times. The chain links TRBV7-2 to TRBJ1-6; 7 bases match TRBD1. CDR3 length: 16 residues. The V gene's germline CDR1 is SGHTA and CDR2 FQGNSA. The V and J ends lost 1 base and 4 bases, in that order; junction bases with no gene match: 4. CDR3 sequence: CASSLVAGQYNSPLHF. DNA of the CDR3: TGTGCCAGCAGCTTAGTTGCGGGACAGTATAATTCACCCCTCCACTTT.

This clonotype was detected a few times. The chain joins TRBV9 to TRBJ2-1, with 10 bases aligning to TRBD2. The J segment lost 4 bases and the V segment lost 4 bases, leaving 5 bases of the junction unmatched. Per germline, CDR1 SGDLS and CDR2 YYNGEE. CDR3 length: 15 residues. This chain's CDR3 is CASSITSGEYNEQFF. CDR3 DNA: TGTGCCAGCAGCATCACTAGCGGGGAGTACAATGAGCAGTTCTTC.